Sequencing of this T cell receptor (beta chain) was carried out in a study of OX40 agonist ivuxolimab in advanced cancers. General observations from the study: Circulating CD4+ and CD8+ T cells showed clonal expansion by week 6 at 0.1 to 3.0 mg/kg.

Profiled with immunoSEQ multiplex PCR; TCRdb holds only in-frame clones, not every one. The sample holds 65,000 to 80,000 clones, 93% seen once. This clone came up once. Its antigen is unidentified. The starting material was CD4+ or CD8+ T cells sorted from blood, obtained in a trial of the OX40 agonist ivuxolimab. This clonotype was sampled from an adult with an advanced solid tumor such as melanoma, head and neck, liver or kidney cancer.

The CDR3 protein is CASSLTVVQETQYF. CDR3 DNA: TGCGCCAGCAGCCTTACAGTGGTCCAAGAGACCCAGTACTTC. This rearrangement joins TRBV5-1 to TRBJ2-5; D call uncertain. Germline CDR1 is SGHRS and CDR2 is YFSETQ. The V end was cut by 4 bases, the J end by 1 base, with 11 bases between. The CDR3 spans 14 residues.